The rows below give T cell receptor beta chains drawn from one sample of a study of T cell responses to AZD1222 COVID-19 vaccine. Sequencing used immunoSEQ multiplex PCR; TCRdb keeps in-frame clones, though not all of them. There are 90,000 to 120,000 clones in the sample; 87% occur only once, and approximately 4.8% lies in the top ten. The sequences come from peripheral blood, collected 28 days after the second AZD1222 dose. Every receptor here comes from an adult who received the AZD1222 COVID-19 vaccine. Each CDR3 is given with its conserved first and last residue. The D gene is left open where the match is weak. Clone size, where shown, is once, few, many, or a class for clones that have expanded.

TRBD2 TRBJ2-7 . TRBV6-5 TGTGCCAGCATGACTAGCGGGGGGGAATACGAGCAGTACTTC CASMTSGGEYEQYF
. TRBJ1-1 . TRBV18 TGTGCCAGCTCACCAGGACTGAACACTGAAGCTTTCTTT CASSPGLNTEAFF
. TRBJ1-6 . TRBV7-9 TGTGCCAGCAGCTCCCCGACTCACGGGAATTCACCCCTCCACTTT CASSSPTHGNSPLHF
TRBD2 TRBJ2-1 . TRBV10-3 TGTGCCATAGGTAGCGGGGCCTCCTACAATGAGCAGTTCTTC CAIGSGASYNEQFF
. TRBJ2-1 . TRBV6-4 TGTGCCAGCAGCTTGGGGGCTTATACCTACAATGAGCAGTTCTTC CASSLGAYTYNEQFF
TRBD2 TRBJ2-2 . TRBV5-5 TGTGCCAGCAGCTTGGTGGCTAGCGGGGGGTGGAACACCGGGGAGCTGTTTTTT CASSLVASGGWNTGELFF
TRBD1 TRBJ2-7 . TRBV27 TGTGCCAGCAGGACAGGGTCTGCTGTCTACGAGCAGTACTTC CASRTGSAVYEQYF
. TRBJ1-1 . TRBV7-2 TGTGCCAGCAGCACTCGCAGCGGTCCCACTGAAGCTTTCTTT CASSTRSGPTEAFF
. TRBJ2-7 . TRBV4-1 TGCGCCAGCAGCCAAGTAGGTAGCGAGCAGTACTTC CASSQVGSEQYF
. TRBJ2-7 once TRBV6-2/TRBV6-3 TGTGCCAGCAGTTACCTCTGGACGGGGAACGGCTACGAGCAGTACTTC CASSYLWTGNGYEQYF
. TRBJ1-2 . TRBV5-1 TGCGCCAGCAGCTTCGGAGGTCGAAACAGGGATCATGGCTACACCTTC CASSFGGRNRDHGYTF
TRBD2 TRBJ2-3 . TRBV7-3 TGTGCCAGCAGCTCAAGCGGGGGGAGCACAGATACGCAGTATTTT CASSSSGGSTDTQYF
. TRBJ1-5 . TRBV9 TGTGCCAGCAGCGCGACTACAGGGTGGCCCCAGCATTTT CASSATTGWPQHF
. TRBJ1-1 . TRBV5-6 TGTGCCAGCAGCTTCCCGGGGGCAACTGAAGCTTTCTTT CASSFPGATEAFF
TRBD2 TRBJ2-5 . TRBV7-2 TGTGCCAGCAGCTTAATAAACTCCGGGGGGGCCCTCCAAGAGACCCAGTACTTC CASSLINSGGALQETQYF
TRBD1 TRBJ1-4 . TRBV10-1 TGCGCCAGCACACCGGGACAGGGAGCGGGCGTGGGTGAAAAACTGTTTTTT CASTPGQGAGVGEKLFF
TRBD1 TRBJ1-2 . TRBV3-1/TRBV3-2 TGTGCCAGCAGCCCAAGACAGGGATCCTATGGCTACACCTTC CASSPRQGSYGYTF
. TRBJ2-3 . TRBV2 TGTGCCAGCGGTAACCGTCGAGATACGCAGTATTTT CASGNRRDTQYF
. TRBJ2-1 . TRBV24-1 TGTGCCACCAGTGACAACAATGAGCAGTTCTTC CATSDNNEQFF
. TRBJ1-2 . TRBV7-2 TGTGCCAGCAGCTTATGGAGCGGGGGGAGCTATGGCTACACCTTC CASSLWSGGSYGYTF
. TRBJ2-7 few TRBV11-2 TGTGCCAGCAGCTTAGAAGTGGTTACTAGCTCCTACGAGCAGTACTTC CASSLEVVTSSYEQYF
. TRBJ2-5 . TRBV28 TGTGCCAGCAGTTTGGGGTTGCGGGAGACCCAGTACTTC CASSLGLRETQYF
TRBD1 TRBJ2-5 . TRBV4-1 TGCGCCAGCAGCCAAGATGGGACAGGACTACAAGAGACCCAGTACTTC CASSQDGTGLQETQYF
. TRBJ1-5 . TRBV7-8 TGTGCCAGCAGCCCAAGTGCGGGGTATCAGCCCCAGCATTTT CASSPSAGYQPQHF
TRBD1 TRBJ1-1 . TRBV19 TGTGCCAGTAGTGGTTTGGACAGGGTCACTGAAGCTTTCTTT CASSGLDRVTEAFF
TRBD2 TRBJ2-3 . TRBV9 TGTGCCAGCAGCGTAGGAAGCGGGGGCACAGATACGCAGTATTTT CASSVGSGGTDTQYF
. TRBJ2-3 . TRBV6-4 TGTGCCAGCAGTGAAAGTGAGCGAAGCACAGATACGCAGTATTTT CASSESERSTDTQYF